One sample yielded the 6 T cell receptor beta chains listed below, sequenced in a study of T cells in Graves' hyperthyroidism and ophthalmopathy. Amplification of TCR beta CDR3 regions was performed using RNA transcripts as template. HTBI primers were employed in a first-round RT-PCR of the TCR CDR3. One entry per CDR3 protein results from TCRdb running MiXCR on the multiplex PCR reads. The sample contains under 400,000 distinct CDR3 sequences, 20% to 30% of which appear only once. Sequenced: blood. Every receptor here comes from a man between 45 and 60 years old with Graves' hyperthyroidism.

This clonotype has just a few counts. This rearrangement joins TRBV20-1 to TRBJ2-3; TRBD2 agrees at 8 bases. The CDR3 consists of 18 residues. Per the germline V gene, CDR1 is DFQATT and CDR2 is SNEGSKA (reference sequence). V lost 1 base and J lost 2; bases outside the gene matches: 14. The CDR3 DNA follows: TGCAGTGCTAGAGCCCCTCCTGGGGTAGCGGGGATCACAGATACGCAGTATTTT. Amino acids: CSARAPPGVAGITDTQYF.

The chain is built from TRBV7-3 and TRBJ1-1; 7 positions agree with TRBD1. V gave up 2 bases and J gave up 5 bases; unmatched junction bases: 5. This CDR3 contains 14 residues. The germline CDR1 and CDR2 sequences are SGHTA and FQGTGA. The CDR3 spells CASSLDRVGTEAFF. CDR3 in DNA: TGTGCCAGCAGCTTAGACAGGGTGGGTACTGAAGCTTTCTTT.

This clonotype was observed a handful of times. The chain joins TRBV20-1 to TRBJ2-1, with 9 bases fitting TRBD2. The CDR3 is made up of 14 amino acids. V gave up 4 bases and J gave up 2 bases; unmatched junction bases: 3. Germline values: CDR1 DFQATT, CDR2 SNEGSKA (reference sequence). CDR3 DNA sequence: TGCAGTGCTATTAGCGGGAGCCCCTACAATGAGCAGTTCTTC. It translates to CSAISGSPYNEQFF.

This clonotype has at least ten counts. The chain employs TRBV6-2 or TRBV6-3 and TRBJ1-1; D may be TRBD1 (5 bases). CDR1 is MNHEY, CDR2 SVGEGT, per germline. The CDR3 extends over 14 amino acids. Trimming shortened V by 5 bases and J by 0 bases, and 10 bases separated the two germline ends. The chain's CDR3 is CASSRTIMNTEAFF. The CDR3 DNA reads TGTGCCAGCAGTAGGACAATCATGAACACTGAAGCTTTCTTT.

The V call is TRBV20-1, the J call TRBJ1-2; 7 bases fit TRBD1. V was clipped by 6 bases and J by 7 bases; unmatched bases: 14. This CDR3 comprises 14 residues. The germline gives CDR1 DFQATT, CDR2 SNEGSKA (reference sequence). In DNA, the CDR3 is TGCAGTGCCTATTCCGGGACAGAAACTCTTGGCTACACCTTC. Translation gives CSAYSGTETLGYTF.

The CDR3 spells CSARDPNRPKGTEAFF. The DNA for the CDR3 is TGCAGTGCTAGAGATCCAAACAGGCCTAAGGGGACTGAAGCTTTCTTT. This rearrangement joins TRBV20-1 to TRBJ1-1; tentatively, D is TRBD1 (5 bases). The CDR3 totals 16 residues. Germline CDR1 is DFQATT and CDR2 is SNEGSKA (reference sequence). The V end lost 0 bases, the J end lost 5 bases, and 19 bases lay between the germline ends.